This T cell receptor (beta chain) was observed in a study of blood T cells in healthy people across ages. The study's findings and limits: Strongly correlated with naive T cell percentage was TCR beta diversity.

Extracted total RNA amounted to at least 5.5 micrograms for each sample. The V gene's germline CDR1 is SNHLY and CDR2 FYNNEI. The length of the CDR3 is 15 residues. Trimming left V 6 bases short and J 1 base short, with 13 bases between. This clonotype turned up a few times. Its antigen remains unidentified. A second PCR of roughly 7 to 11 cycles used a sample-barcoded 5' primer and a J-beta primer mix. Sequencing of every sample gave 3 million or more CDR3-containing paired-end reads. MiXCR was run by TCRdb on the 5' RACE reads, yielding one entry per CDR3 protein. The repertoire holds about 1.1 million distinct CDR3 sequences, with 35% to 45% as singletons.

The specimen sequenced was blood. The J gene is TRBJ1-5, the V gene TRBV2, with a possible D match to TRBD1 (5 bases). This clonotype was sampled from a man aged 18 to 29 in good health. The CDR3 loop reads CASRKGRGSNQPQHF. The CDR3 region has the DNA TGTGCCAGCAGGAAAGGAAGGGGCAGCAATCAGCCCCAGCATTTT.